This TCR beta chain stems from a study of T cell repertoires in cytomegalovirus infection. Study-wide context: CMV infection and matching HLA type were both indicated by public TCR beta signatures.

The V and J ends lost 1 base and 0 bases respectively, with 10 bases between them. Germline lookup yields CDR1 SGHTA and CDR2 FQGNSA. This CDR3 region has 16 residues. TCRdb recomputed calls from the reads with MiXCR, one row per CDR3 protein. This table holds more than 250,000 distinct CDR3 sequences, 20% to 25% found once. This clonotype rates as medium-sized. What it recognizes is unknown. This receptor was identified in a human donor in good health (CMV status not recorded). Some clones in this sample may be carry-over from other donors' samples. The sample was cultured PBMCs, taken from culture after CMV antigen stimulation. This sequence joins TRBV7-2 and TRBJ2-1, with D possibly TRBD2 on 6 matching bases. CDR3 in DNA: TGTGCCAGCAGCTTAGTCGGACTAAGCTCCTACAATGAGCAGTTCTTC. It translates to CASSLVGLSSYNEQFF.